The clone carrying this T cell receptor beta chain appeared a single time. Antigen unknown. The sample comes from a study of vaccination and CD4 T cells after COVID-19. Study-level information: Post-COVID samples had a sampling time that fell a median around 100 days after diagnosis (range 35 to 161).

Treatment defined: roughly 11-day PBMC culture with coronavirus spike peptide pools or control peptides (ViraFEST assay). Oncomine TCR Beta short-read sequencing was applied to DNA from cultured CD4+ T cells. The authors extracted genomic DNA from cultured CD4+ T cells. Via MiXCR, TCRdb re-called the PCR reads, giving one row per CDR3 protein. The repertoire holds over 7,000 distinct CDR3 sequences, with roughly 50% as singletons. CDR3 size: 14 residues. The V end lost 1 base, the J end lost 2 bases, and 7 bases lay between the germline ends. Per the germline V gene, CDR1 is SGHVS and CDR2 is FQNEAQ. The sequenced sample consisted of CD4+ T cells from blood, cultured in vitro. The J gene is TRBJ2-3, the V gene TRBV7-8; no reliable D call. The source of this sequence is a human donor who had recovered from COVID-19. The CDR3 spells CASSLETLTDTQYF. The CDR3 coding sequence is TGTGCCAGCAGCTTAGAGACACTCACAGATACGCAGTATTTT.